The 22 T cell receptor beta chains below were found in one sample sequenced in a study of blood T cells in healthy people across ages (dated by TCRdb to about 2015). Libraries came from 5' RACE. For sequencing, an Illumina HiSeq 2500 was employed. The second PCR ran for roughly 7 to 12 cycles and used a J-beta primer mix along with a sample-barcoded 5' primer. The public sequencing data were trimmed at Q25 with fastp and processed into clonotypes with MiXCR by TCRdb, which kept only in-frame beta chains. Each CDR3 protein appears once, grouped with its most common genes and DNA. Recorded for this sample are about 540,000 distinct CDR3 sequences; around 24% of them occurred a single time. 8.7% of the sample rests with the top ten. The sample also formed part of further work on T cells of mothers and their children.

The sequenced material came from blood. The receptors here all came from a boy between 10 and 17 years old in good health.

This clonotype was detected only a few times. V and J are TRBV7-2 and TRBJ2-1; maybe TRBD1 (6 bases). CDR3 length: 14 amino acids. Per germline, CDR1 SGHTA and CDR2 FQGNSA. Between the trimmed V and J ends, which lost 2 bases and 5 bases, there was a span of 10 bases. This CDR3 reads CASSLFSGDNEQFF. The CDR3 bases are TGTGCCAGCAGCTTATTTTCAGGGGACAATGAGCAGTTCTTC.

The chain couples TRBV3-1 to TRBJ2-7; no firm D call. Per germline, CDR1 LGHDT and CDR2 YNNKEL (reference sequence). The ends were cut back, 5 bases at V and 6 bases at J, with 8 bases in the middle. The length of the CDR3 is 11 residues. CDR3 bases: TGTGCCAGCAGCAAGTCGGGCGAGCAGTACTTC. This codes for CASSKSGEQYF.

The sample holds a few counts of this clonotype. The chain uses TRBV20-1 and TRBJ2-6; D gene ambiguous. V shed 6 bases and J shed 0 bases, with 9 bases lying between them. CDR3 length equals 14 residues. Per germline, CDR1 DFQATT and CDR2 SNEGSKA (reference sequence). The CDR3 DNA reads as TGCAGTGCCAGACGGAGCTCTGGGGCCAACGTCCTGACTTTC. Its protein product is CSARRSSGANVLTF.

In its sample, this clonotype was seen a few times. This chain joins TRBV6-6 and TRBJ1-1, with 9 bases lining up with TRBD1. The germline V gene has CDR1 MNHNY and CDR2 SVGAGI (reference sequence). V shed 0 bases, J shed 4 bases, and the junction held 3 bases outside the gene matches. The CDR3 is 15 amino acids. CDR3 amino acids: CASSYSATGGTEAFF. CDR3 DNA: TGTGCCAGCAGTTACTCTGCGACAGGGGGCACTGAAGCTTTCTTT.

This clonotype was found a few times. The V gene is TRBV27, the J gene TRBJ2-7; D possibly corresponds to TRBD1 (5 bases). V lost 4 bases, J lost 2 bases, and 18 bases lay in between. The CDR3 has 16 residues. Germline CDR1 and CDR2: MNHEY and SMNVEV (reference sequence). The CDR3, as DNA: TGTGCCAGCAGTTGGAGAAGCAGGGCCCAAACCTACGAGCAGTACTTC. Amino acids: CASSWRSRAQTYEQYF.

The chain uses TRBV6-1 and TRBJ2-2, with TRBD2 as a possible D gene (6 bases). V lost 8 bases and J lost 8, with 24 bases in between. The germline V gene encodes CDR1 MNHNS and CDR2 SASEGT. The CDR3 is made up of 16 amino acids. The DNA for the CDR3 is TGTGCCAGCGTCCCAACCATGCATTCGGGGACTGGGGAGCTGTTTTTT. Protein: CASVPTMHSGTGELFF.

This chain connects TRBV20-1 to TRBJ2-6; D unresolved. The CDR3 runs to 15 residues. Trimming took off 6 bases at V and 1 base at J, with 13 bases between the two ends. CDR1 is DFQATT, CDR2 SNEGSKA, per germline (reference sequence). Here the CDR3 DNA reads TGCAGTGCCCTCAAGCTCCAGTCTGGGGCCAACGTCCTGACTTTC. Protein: CSALKLQSGANVLTF.

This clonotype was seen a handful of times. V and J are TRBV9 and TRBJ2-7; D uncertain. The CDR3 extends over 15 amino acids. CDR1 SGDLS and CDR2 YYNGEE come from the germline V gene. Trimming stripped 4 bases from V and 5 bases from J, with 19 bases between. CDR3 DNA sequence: TGTGCCAGCAGCTCAGCAGACGTTAGTAACCACGAGCAGTACTTC. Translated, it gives CASSSADVSNHEQYF. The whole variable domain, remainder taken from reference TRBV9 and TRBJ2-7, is DSGVTQTPKHLITATGQRVTLRCSPRSGDLSVYWYQQSLDQGLQFLIQYYNGEERAKGNILERFSAQQFPDLHSELNLSSLELGDSALYFCASSSADVSNHEQYFGPGTRLTVT.

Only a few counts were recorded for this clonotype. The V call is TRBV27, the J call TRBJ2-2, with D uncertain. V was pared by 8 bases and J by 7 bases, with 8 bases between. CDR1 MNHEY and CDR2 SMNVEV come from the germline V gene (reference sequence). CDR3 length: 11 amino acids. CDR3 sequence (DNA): TGTGCCAGCGGACCCCGCGGGGAGCTGTTTTTT. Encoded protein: CASGPRGELFF.

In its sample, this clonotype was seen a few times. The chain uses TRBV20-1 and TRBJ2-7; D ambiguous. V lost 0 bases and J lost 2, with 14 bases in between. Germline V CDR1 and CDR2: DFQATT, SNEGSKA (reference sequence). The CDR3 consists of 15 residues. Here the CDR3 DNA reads TGCAGTGCTAGAGATATGCTCAGCTTCGCCTACGAGCAGTACTTC. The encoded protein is CSARDMLSFAYEQYF.

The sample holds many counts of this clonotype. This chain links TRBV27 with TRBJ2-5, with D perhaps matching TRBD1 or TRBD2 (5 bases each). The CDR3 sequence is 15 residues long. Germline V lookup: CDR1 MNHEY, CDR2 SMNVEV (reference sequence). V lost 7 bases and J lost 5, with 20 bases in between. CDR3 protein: CASTNRGGAKETQYF. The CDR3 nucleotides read TGTGCCAGCACAAACCGGGGTGGGGCGAAGGAGACCCAGTACTTC.

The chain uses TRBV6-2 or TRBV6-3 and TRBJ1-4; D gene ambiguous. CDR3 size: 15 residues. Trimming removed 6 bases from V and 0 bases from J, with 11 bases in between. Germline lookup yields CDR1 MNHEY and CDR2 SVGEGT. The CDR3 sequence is CASSKRSATNEKLFF. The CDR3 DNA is TGTGCCAGCAGCAAACGGTCCGCAACTAATGAAAAACTGTTTTTT.

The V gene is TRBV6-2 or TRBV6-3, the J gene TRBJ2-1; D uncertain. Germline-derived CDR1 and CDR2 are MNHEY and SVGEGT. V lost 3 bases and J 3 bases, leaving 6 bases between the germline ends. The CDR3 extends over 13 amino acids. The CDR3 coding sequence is TGTGCCAGCAGTTATTCCAACTACAATGAGCAGTTCTTC. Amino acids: CASSYSNYNEQFF.

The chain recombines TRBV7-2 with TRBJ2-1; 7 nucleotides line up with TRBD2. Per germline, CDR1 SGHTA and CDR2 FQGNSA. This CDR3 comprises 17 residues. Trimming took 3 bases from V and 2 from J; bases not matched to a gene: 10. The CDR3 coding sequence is TGTGCCAGCAGCTTCGACAGCGGGGTCAGCGCCTACAATGAGCAGTTCTTC. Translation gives CASSFDSGVSAYNEQFF.

This chain's CDR3 is CASSPGGTVGELFF. DNA of the CDR3: TGTGCCAGCAGTCCAGGGGGGACAGTCGGGGAGCTGTTTTTT. This rearrangement joins TRBV28 to TRBJ2-2; tentatively, D is TRBD1 (7 bases). Trimming cost V 5 bases and J 7 bases, with 14 bases left between them. Per germline, CDR1 MDHEN and CDR2 SYDVKM. The CDR3 contains 14 residues.

CDR3 sequence: CASSDSSYEQFF. For the CDR3, the DNA is TGTGCCAGCAGCGACTCCAGCTATGAGCAGTTCTTC. The chain carries TRBV7-9 and TRBJ2-5, with D hard to call. The DNA end is more similar to TRBJ2-1, so the J call may be wrong. The CDR3 spans 12 residues. The V gene's germline CDR1 is SEHNR and CDR2 FQNEAQ (reference sequence).

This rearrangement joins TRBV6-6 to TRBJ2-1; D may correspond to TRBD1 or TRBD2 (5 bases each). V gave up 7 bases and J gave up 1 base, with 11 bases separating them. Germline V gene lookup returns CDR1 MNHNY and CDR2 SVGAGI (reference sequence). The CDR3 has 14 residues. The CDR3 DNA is TGTGCCAGCAAACGGGGCCAGTCCTACAATGAGCAGTTCTTC. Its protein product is CASKRGQSYNEQFF.

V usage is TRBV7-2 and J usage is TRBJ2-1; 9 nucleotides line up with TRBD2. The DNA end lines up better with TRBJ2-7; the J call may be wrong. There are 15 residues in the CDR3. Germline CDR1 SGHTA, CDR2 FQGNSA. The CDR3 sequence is CASSTRTSALYEQYF. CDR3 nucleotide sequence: TGTGCCAGCAGCACTCGGACTAGCGCTCTCTACGAGCAGTACTTC.

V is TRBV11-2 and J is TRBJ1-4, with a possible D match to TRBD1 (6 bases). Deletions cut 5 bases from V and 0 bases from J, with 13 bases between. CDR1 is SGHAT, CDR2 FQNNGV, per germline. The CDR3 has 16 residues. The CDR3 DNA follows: TGTGCCAGCAGCATTCAGGGGTGGGCAACTAATGAAAAACTGTTTTTT. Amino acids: CASSIQGWATNEKLFF.

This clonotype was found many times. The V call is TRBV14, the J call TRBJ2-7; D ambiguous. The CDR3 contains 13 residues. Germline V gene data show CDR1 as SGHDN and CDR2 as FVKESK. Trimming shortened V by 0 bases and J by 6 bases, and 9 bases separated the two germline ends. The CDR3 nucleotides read TGTGCCAGCAGCCAAGATACACCCTCCGAGCAGTACTTC. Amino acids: CASSQDTPSEQYF. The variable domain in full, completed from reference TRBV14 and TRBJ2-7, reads EAGVTQFPSHSVIEKGQTVTLRCDPISGHDNLYWYRRVMGKEIKFLLHFVKESKQDESGMPNNRFLAERTGGTYSTLKVQPAELEDSGVYFCASSQDTPSEQYFGPGTRLTVT.

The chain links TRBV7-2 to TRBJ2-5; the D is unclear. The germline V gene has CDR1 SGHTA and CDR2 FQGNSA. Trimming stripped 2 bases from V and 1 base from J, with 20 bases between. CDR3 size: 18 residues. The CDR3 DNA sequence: TGTGCCAGCAGCTTATTTTTCGTAGACGGCGTACCCCAAGAGACCCAGTACTTC. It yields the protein CASSLFFVDGVPQETQYF.

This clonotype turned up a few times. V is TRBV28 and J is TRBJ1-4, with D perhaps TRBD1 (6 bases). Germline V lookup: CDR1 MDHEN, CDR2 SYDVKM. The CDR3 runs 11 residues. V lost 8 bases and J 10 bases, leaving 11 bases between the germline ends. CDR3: CASGSDRKLFF. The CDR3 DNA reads TGTGCCAGCGGATCGGACAGAAAACTGTTTTTT.